This T cell receptor (beta chain) was captured by sequencing in a study of immune heterogeneity within non-small cell lung tumors (dated by TCRdb to 2016 to 2018). About the full investigation: Histology comprised a handful of squamous cell carcinomas, 10 non-squamous carcinomas and 1 tumor not otherwise specified. To look at intratumoral immune heterogeneity, the study ran whole-exome sequencing, RNA-seq and TCR beta repertoire sequencing on several spatially distinct regions taken from every NSCLC tumor. Transcriptome data were available for just 40 to 50 loci from about a dozen patients, whereas TCR repertoire analysis spanned 60 or so tumor loci from 15 or so patients. Binding of neoantigens to the HLA alleles of each patient was predicted with netMHCpan-3.0 for mutant peptides of 8 to 11 amino acids.

The paper's findings and limits, for the study overall: Within a patient, the same dominant CDR3B clonotypes appeared at multiple loci, but different tumor locations also contained unique high-frequency clones. Local T-cell repertoire clonality showed a statistically significant but moderate positive correlation with local tumor mutational burden (R around 0.35). High-frequency TCR beta clonotypes were found to be largely distinct between individual patients.

To note about this clonotype: Its antigen has not been determined. A clone one base away is much larger, so this may be a read error.

The TCR beta CDR3 region was amplified with a multiplex PCR system, in which a first round of nine to eleven cycles was run using 32 V-gene forward and 13 J-gene reverse primers. The first PCR round used a QIAGEN Multiplex PCR Kit, and the primer sequences were filed in Chinese patent CN105087789A. A second PCR round added Illumina universal primers using the Phusion High-Fidelity PCR Kit. The TCR libraries underwent paired-end sequencing with a read length of 151 bp on the Illumina HiSeq X Ten platform. The original methods were these. Cutadapt was used to discard reads without multiplex PCR primers, PEAR merged the read pairs, and MiXCR with default settings called the CDR3 regions. Shannon entropy measured repertoire diversity, while clonality was calculated as one minus the Shannon entropy divided by the ln of the count of productive unique sequences. Dominant or high-frequency T-cell clones were defined as clonotypes at frequencies of at least 0.5%. TCRdb applied fastp at Q25 and MiXCR to the public reads, then kept only in-frame beta chains. Rows merge per CDR3 protein into single entries with the most common DNA and genes. TCRdb, not the original authors, processed these V and J calls. Counted in this sample were under 13,000 distinct CDR3 sequences; nearly 30% of them appeared once. The ten largest clones add up to 20% to 25% of the sample.

Genomic DNA was extracted from bulk tumor tissue and used as the TCR template, and approximately 590 ng gDNA was amplified per sample. During surgery, multiple biopsies were taken from each primary tumor, with sampling sites spaced as far apart as possible within the tumor mass. The study cohort was described as untreated, and the patients were newly diagnosed NSCLC cases having curative surgery. The donors were roughly 15 patients with newly diagnosed non-small cell lung cancer who were having surgery with curative intent. A couple of independent pathologists examined the resected tumor masses. Sequencing was performed only on DNA and RNA samples of high quality. The CDR3 measures 14 amino acids from cysteine to phenylalanine. Just the 42-base CDR3 DNA is kept, in frame starting at base 1. The germline V gene sets CDR1 to LGHNT and CDR2 to FRNRAP.

Material: lung tumor tissue. The sequence was obtained from a woman aged 45 to 65 with non-small cell lung cancer. Rearrangement joined TRBV12-5 to TRBJ1-1; TRBD1 lines up with 9 middle nucleotides. The nucleotide sequence reads TGTGCTAGTGGTTCACAGGGGGCGAACGCTGAAGCTTTCTTT. The encoded protein is CASGSQGANAEAFF.